This TCR beta chain emerged from a study of T cell responses to AZD1222 COVID-19 vaccine. Sequenced by immunoSEQ multiplex PCR; TCRdb stores in-frame clones only, minus some. The table includes over 100,000 clones, approximately 90% detected once. Trimming shortened V by 7 bases and J by 4 bases, and 11 bases separated the two germline ends. Germline V gene sequence: CDR1 SNHLY, CDR2 FYNNEI. The CDR3 contains 13 residues. The receptor comes from an adult in good health. Sequencing was performed on peripheral blood, taken on day 0 of AZD1222 vaccination. The rearrangement links TRBV2 to TRBJ1-5; D might be TRBD1 (6 bases). CDR3 in DNA: TGTGCCAGCATACGGGACATTAATCAGCCCCAGCATTTT. Protein sequence: CASIRDINQPQHF.